The entry below describes one T cell receptor (beta chain). An input of roughly 0.5 to 1 ug of RNA was subjected to reverse transcription using random hexamers. TCRdb redid the calling of the immunoSEQ multiplex PCR reads with MiXCR, one entry per CDR3 protein. There are roughly 250,000 distinct CDR3 sequences in the sample; 96% occur only once, and approximately 0.094% lies in the top ten. This sample is part of a study of CD8 T cells in Susac syndrome. Study summary: When blood was collected, patients with Susac syndrome were therapy-naive, were taking corticosteroids, or were receiving intravenous immunoglobulin alone.

The T cells that were sequenced for TCR beta were CD8+ and CD4+ cells from blood. Looked up from germline, CDR1 is SQVTM and CDR2 is ANQGSEA. V dropped 5 bases and J dropped 2 bases, with 7 bases sitting between them. The CDR3 totals 11 residues. The TCR comes from a human donor with Susac syndrome. Sequenced sample: CD4+ T cells from PBMCs. The chain carries TRBV29-1 and TRBJ2-7, with D hard to call. CDR3 residues: CSVILTYEQYF. The CDR3 region has the DNA TGCAGCGTTATATTGACCTACGAGCAGTACTTC.